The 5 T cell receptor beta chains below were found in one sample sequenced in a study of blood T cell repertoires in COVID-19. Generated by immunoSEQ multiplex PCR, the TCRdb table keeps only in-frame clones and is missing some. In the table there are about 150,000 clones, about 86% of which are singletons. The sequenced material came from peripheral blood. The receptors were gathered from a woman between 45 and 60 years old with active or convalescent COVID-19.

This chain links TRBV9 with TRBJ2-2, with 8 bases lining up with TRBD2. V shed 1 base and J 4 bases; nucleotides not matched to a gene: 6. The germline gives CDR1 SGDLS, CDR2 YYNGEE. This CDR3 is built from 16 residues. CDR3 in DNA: TGTGCCAGCAGCGTACAAGCGGGAGTTGGCACCGGGGAGCTGTTTTTT. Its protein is CASSVQAGVGTGELFF. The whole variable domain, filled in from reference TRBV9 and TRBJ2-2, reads DSGVTQTPKHLITATGQRVTLRCSPRSGDLSVYWYQQSLDQGLQFLIQYYNGEERAKGNILERFSAQQFPDLHSELNLSSLELGDSALYFCASSVQAGVGTGELFFGEGSRLTVL.

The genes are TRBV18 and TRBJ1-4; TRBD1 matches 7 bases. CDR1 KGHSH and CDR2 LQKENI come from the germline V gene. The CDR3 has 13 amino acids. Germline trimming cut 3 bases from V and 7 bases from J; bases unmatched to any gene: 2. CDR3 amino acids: CASSPTGTEKLFF. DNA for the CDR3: TGTGCCAGCTCACCGACAGGGACTGAAAAACTGTTTTTT.

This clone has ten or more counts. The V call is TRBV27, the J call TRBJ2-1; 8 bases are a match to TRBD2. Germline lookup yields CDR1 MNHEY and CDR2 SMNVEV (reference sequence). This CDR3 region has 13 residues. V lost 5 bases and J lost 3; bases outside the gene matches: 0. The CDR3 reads CASSSGSYNEQFF. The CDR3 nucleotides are TGTGCCAGCAGTAGCGGGAGCTACAATGAGCAGTTCTTC.

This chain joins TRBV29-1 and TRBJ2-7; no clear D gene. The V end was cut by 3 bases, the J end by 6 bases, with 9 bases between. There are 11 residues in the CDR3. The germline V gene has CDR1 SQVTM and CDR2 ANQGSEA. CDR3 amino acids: CSVDGSGEQYF. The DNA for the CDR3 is TGCAGCGTTGACGGTAGTGGCGAGCAGTACTTC.

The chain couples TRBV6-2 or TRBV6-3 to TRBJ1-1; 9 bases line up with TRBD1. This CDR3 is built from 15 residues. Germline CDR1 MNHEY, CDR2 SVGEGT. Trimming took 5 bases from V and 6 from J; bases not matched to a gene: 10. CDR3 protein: CASSLGQGYRAEAFF. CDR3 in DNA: TGTGCCAGCAGTCTAGGACAGGGGTATCGGGCTGAAGCTTTCTTT.